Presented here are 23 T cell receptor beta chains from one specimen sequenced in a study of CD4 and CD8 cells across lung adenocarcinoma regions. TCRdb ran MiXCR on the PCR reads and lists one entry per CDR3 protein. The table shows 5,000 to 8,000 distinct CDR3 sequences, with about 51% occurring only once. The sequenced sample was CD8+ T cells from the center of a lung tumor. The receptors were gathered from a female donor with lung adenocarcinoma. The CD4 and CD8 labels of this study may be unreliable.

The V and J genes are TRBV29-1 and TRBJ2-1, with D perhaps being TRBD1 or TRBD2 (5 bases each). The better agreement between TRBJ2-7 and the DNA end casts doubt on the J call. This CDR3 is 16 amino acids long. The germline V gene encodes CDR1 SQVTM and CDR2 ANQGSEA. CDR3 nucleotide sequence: TGCAGCGTTGAGTATTCCGGGGAAGGGGTACGCTACGAGCAGTACTTC. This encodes CSVEYSGEGVRYEQYF.

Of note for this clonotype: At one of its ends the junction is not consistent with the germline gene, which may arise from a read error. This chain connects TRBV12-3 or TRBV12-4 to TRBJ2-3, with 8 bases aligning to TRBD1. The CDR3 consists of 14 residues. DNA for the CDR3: TGTGCCAGCAGGTCGGGACAGGCGAAAGATATGCAGTATTTC. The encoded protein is CASRSGQAKDMQYF.

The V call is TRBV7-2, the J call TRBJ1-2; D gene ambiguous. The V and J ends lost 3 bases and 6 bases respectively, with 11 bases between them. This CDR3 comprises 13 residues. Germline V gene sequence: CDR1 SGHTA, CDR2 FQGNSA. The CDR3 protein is CASSLIARDGYTF. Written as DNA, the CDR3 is TGTGCCAGCAGCTTGATTGCTCGGGATGGCTACACCTTC.

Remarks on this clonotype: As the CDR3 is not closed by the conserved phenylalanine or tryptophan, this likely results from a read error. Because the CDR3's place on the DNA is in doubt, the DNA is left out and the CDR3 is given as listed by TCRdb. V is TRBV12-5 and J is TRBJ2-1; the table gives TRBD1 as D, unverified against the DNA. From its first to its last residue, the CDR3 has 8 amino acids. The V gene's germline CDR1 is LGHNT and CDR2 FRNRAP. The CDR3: CGDSVSLC.

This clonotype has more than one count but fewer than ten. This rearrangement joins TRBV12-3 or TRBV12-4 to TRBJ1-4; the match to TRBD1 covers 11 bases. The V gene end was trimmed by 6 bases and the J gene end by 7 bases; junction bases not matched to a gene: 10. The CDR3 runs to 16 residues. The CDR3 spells CASSLTGQGAREKLFF. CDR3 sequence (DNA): TGTGCCAGCAGCCTGACTGGACAGGGGGCGCGTGAAAAACTGTTTTTT.

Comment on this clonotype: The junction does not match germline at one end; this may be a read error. The CDR3 protein is CAGSGGRVLATQYF. Written as DNA, the CDR3 is TGTGCGGGCAGCGGGGGGCGCGTCTTAGCGACTCAGTACTTC. This chain links TRBV10-2 with TRBJ2-4; 9 bases are shared with TRBD2. The CDR3 is made up of 14 amino acids. CDR1 is WSHSY, CDR2 SAAADI, per germline.

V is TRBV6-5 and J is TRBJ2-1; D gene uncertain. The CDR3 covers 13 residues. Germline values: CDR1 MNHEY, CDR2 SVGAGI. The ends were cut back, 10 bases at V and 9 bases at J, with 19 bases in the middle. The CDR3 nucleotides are TGTGCCAACGGTTGTGTGAGCACTGGTGAGCAGTTCTTC. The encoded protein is CANGCVSTGEQFF.

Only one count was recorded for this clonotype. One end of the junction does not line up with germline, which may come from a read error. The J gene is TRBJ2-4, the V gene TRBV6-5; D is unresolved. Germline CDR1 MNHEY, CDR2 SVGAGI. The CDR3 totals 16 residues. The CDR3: CASSYSAGSTTDMQYF. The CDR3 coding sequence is TGTGCCAGCAGTTACTCGGCCGGGTCTACCACAGACATGCAGTACTTC.

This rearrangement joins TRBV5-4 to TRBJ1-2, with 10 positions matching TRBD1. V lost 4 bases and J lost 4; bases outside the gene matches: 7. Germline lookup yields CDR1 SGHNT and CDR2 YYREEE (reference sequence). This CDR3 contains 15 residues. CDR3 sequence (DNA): TGTGCCAGCAGCACTGGGACAGGGGACCTCTATGGCTACACCTTC. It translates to CASSTGTGDLYGYTF.

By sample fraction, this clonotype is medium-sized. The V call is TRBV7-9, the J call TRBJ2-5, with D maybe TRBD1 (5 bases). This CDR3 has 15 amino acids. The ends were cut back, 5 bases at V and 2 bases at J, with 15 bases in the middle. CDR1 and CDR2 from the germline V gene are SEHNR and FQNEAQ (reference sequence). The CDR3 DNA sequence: TGTGCCAGCAGCCTAGAAGGGGTCAGGCAAGAGACCCAGTACTTC. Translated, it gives CASSLEGVRQETQYF.

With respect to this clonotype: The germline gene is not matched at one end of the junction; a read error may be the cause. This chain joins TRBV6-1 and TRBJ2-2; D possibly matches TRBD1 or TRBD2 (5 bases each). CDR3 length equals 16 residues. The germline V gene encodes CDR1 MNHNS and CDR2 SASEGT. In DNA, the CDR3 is TGTGCCAGCAGTGTCCACGCGTCTTACGGGGCCGGTACGCTGTATTTT. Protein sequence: CASSVHASYGAGTLYF.

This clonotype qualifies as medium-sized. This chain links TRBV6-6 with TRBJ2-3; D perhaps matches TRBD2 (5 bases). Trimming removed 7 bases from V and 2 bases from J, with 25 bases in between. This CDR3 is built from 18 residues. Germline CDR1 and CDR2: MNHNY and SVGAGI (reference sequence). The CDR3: CASNTYGVGSTLTDTQYF. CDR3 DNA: TGTGCCAGCAACACCTACGGGGTAGGCTCGACCCTCACAGATACGCAGTATTTT.

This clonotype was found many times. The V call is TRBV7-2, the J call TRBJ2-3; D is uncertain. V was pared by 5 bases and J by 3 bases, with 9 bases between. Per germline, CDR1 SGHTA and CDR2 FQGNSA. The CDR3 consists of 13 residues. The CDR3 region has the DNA TGTGCCAGCAGCCGCTTTGGGACAGATACGCAGTATTTT. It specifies CASSRFGTDTQYF.

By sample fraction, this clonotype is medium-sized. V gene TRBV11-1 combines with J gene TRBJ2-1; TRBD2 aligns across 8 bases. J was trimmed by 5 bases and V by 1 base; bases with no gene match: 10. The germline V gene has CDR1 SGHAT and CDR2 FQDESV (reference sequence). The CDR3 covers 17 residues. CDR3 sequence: CASSLDLRAGAHNEQFF. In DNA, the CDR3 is TGTGCCAGCAGCTTAGACCTGCGAGCGGGAGCCCACAATGAGCAGTTCTTC.

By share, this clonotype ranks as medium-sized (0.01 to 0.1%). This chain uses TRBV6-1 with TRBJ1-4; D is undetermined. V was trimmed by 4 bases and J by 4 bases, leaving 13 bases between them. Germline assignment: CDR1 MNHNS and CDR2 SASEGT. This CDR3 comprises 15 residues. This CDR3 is CASSVAGGFNEKLFF. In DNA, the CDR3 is TGTGCCAGCAGTGTCGCAGGAGGTTTTAATGAAAAACTGTTTTTT.

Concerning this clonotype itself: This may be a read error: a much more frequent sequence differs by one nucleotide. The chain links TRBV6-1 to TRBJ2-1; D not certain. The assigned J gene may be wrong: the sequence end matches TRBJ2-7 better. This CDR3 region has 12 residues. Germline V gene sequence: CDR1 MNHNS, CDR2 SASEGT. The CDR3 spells CASSEILDEQYF. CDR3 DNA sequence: TGTGCCAGCAGTGAAATCCTGGATGAGCAGTACTTC.

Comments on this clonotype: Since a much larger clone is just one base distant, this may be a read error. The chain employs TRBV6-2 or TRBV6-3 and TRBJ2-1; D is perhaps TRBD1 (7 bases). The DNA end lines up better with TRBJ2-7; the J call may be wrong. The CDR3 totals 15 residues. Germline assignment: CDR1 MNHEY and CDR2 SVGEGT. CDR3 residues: CASTRAEGQTDEQYF. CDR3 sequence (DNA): TGTGCCAGCACCCGCGCGGAGGGACAGACGGATGAGCAGTACTTC.

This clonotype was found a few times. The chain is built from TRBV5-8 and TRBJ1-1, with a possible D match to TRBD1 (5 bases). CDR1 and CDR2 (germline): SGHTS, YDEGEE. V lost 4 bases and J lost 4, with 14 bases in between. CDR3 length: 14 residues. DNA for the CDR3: TGTGCCAGCAGCATTCCAGGGATTCGCACTGAAGCTTTCTTT. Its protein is CASSIPGIRTEAFF.

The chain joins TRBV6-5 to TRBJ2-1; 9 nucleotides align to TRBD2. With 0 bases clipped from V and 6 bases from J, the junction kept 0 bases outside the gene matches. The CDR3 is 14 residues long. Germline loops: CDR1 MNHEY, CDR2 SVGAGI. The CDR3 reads CASSYSGLANEQFF. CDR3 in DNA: TGTGCCAGCAGTTACTCGGGACTAGCCAATGAGCAGTTCTTC.

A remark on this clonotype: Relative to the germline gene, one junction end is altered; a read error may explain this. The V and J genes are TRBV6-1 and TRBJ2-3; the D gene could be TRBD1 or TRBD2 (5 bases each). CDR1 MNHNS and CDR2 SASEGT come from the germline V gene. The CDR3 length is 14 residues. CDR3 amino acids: CGSTGQSGTDMQYF. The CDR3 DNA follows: TGTGGCAGCACGGGGCAGAGCGGCACAGATATGCAGTATTTC.

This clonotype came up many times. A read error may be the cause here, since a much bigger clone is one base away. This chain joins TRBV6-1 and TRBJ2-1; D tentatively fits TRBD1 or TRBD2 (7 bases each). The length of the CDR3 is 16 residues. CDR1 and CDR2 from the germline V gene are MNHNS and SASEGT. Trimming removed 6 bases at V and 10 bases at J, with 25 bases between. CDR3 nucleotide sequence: TGTGCCAGCAGCCGGACTAGGGGGCGCAACACCTACGAGCAGTTCTTC. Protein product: CASSRTRGRNTYEQFF.

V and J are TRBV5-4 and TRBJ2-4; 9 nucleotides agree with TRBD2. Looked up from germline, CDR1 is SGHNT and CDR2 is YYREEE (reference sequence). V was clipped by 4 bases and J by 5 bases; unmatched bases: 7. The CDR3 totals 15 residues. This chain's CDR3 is CASSLSGRRENIQYF. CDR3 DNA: TGTGCCAGCAGCCTTAGCGGGAGAAGGGAAAACATTCAGTACTTC.

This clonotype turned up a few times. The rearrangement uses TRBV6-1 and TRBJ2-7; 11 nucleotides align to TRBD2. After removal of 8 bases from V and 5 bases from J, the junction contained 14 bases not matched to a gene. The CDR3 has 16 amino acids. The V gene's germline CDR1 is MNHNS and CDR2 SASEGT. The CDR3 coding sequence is TGTGCCAGCTCAATAGCGGGAGGGGTTCTCGTACACGAGCAGTACTTC. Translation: CASSIAGGVLVHEQYF.